This T cell receptor beta chain was sequenced for a study of response to subunit inactivated influenza vaccine. Whole-study findings and limits: It was suggested by the authors that few new T cells are recruited by each seasonal influenza vaccination.

Germline V gives CDR1 DFQATT, CDR2 SNEGSKA (reference sequence). Trimming cost V 0 bases and J 5 bases; bases outside gene matches: 10. This CDR3 contains 16 residues. TCRdb used MiXCR to reprocess the RT-PCR reads, holding one entry per CDR3 protein. The sample lists approximately 700,000 distinct CDR3 sequences; less than 20% were seen once. This clonotype was found a few times. Its antigen is unknown. The clonotype originates from a man in his fifties or sixties who received an inactivated influenza vaccine. The sample in question was PBMCs from blood, obtained 11 to 12 days after vaccination. The rearrangement links TRBV20-1 to TRBJ2-7, with TRBD2 identical over 10 bases. CDR3 sequence reads: CSAREFGSGRMDEQYF. The CDR3 DNA reads TGCAGTGCTAGAGAGTTTGGTAGCGGGAGGATGGACGAGCAGTACTTC.